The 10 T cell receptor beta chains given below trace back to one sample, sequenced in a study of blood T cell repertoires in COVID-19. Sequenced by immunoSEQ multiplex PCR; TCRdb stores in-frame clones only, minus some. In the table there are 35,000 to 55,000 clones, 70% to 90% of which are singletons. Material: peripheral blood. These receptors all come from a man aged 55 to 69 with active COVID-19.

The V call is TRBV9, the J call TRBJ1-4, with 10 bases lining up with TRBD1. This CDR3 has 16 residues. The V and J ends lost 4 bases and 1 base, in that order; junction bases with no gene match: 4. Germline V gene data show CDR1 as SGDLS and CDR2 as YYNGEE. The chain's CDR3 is CASSPGTGVTNEKLFF. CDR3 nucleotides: TGTGCCAGCAGCCCAGGGACAGGGGTAACTAATGAAAAACTGTTTTTT.

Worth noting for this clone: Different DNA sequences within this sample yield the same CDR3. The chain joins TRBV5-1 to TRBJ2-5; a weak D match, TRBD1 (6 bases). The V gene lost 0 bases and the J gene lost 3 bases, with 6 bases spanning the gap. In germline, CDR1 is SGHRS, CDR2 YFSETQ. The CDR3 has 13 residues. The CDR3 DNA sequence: TGCGCCAGCAGCTTGGGGACAGAAGAGACCCAGTACTTC. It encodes CASSLGTEETQYF. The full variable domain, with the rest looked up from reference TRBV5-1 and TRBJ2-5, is KAGVTQTPRYLIKTRGQQVTLSCSPISGHRSVSWYQQTPGQGLQFLFEYFSETQRNKGNFPGRFSGRQFSNSRSEMNVSTLELGDSALYLCASSLGTEETQYFGPGTRLLVL.

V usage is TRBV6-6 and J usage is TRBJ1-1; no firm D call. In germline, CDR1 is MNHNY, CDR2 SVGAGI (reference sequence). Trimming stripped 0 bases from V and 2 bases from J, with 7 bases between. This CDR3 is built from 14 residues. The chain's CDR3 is CASSYSEDNTEAFF. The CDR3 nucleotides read TGTGCCAGCAGTTACTCGGAGGATAACACTGAAGCTTTCTTT.

The CDR3 sequence is CASRPGTENTEAFF. The DNA of the CDR3 is TGTGCCAGCAGGCCCGGGACAGAGAACACTGAAGCTTTCTTT. The V call is TRBV7-8, the J call TRBJ1-1; TRBD1 matches at 7 bases. The CDR3 has 14 residues. Trimming at V came to 6 bases and at J to 1 base, leaving 5 bases not matched to a gene. From germline, CDR1 is SGHVS and CDR2 FQNEAQ. The entire variable domain, with the rest obtained from reference TRBV7-8 and TRBJ1-1, is as follows: GAGVSQSPRYKVAKRGQDVALRCDPISGHVSLFWYQQALGQGPEFLTYFQNEAQLDKSGLPSDRFFAERPEGSVSTLKIQRTQQEDSAVYLCASRPGTENTEAFFGQGTRLTVV.

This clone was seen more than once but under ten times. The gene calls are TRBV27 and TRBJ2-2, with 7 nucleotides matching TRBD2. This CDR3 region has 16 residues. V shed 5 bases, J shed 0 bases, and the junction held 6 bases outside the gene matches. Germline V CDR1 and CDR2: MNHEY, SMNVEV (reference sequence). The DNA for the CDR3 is TGTGCCAGCAGTCCCCCAACTAGCGCGAACACCGGGGAGCTGTTTTTT. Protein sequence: CASSPPTSANTGELFF.

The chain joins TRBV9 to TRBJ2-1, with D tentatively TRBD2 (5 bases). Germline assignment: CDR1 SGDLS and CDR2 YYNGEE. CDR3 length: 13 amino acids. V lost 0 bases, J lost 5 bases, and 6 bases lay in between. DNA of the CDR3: TGTGCCAGCAGCGTAGGGAGGAACAATGAGCAGTTCTTC. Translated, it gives CASSVGRNNEQFF.

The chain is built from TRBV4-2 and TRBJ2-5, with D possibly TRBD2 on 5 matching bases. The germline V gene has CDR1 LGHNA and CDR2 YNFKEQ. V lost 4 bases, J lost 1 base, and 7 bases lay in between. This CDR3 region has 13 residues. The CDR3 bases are TGTGCCAGCAGCCCGGGGTCCCAAGAGACCCAGTACTTC. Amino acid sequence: CASSPGSQETQYF.

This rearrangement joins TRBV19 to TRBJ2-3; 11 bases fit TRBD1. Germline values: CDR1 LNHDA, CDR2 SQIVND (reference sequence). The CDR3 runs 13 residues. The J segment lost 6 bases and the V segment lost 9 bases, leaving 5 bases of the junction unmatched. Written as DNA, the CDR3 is TGTGCCAGCGGACAGGGGGCGGCGGATACGCAGTATTTT. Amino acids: CASGQGAADTQYF.

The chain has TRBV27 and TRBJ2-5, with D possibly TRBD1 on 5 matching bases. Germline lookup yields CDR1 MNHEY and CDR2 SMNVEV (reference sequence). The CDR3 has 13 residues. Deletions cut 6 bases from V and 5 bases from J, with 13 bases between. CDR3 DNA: TGTGCCAGCAGGCCCAGGGTTGGGGAGACCCAGTACTTC. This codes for CASRPRVGETQYF.

CDR3 sequence: CASSQVGLAGANSYEQYF. The CDR3 region has the DNA TGTGCCAGCAGCCAAGTTGGACTAGCGGGAGCTAACTCCTACGAGCAGTACTTC. The rearrangement links TRBV3-1 (or the pseudogene TRBV3-2) to TRBJ2-7, with TRBD2 identical over 13 bases. The length of the CDR3 is 18 residues. The V segment lost 1 base and the J segment 0 bases; nucleotides outside the gene matches: 6. Germline lookup yields CDR1 LGHDT and CDR2 YNNKEL (reference sequence).